The 25 T cell receptor beta chains presented below share a single source sample, sequenced in a study of blood T cell repertoires in COVID-19. Generated by immunoSEQ multiplex PCR, the TCRdb table keeps only in-frame clones and is missing some. The sample records a few hundred thousand clones, roughly 85% being singletons. Specimen: PBMCs or T cells enriched from blood (not recorded which). The receptor set was obtained from a man aged 25 to 45 who had recovered from COVID-19.

The chain carries TRBV10-1 and TRBJ1-2; D is ambiguous. V dropped 5 bases and J dropped 5 bases, with 18 bases sitting between them. This CDR3 has 15 amino acids. Germline V gene lookup returns CDR1 WNHNN and CDR2 SYGVQD (reference sequence). CDR3 sequence: CASSFRQLNLYGYTF. In DNA, the CDR3 is TGCGCCAGCAGTTTTCGCCAACTCAACCTTTATGGCTACACCTTC.

This clone is a singleton in its sample. The genes are TRBV29-1 and TRBJ1-1; 7 bases line up with TRBD1. Germline trimming cut 8 bases from V and 5 bases from J; bases unmatched to any gene: 11. CDR1 and CDR2 from the germline V gene are SQVTM and ANQGSEA. The CDR3 is 13 amino acids. This chain's CDR3 is CSNSRQGGTEAFF. As DNA, the CDR3 is TGCAGCAATAGCCGACAGGGTGGGACTGAAGCTTTCTTT.

The CDR3 loop is CASSLRQGAGETQYF. In DNA, the CDR3 is TGTGCCAGCAGCTTGAGGCAGGGGGCTGGGGAGACCCAGTACTTC. The V call is TRBV11-1, the J call TRBJ2-5; the match to TRBD1 covers 8 bases. This CDR3 spans 15 amino acids. Germline CDR1 SGHAT, CDR2 FQDESV (reference sequence). V lost 3 bases to trimming and J lost 5 bases; unmatched junction nucleotides: 8.

The chain links TRBV5-1 to TRBJ1-6; 9 nucleotides line up with TRBD1. The CDR3 totals 16 residues. Germline values: CDR1 SGHRS, CDR2 YFSETQ. J was trimmed by 7 bases and V by 0 bases; bases with no gene match: 5. CDR3 nucleotides: TGCGCCAGCAGCTTGGGGCCGGGACAGGGAAATTCACCCCTCCACTTT. Encoded protein: CASSLGPGQGNSPLHF. Based on the CDR3 plus reference TRBV5-1 and TRBJ1-6, the full variable domain is KAGVTQTPRYLIKTRGQQVTLSCSPISGHRSVSWYQQTPGQGLQFLFEYFSETQRNKGNFPGRFSGRQFSNSRSEMNVSTLELGDSALYLCASSLGPGQGNSPLHFGNGTRLTVT.

CDR3 residues: CASSIGGLDYNEQFF. Here the CDR3 DNA reads TGTGCCAGTAGTATAGGGGGACTAGACTACAATGAGCAGTTCTTC. V and J are TRBV19 and TRBJ2-1; TRBD2 agrees at 8 bases. The V gene end was trimmed by 1 base and the J gene end by 3 bases; junction bases not matched to a gene: 2. CDR3 size: 15 residues. The germline V gene has CDR1 LNHDA and CDR2 SQIVND (reference sequence).

The chain is built from TRBV5-8 and TRBJ1-2; D is perhaps TRBD1 (5 bases). The CDR3 has 14 residues. Germline V gives CDR1 SGHTS, CDR2 YDEGEE. Trimming removed 0 bases at V and 0 bases at J, with 6 bases between. CDR3: CASSLGQSNYGYTF. The CDR3 region has the DNA TGTGCCAGCAGCTTGGGACAGTCTAACTATGGCTACACCTTC.

The chain has TRBV14 and TRBJ2-3, with D possibly matching TRBD1 (5 bases). The CDR3 runs 13 residues. The V end lost 1 base, the J end lost 8 bases, and 10 bases lay between the germline ends. From germline, CDR1 is SGHDN and CDR2 FVKESK. Written as DNA, the CDR3 is TGTGCCAGCAGCCAAGTTGGGGCATCTACGCAGTATTTT. Translation: CASSQVGASTQYF.

This chain links TRBV6-8 with TRBJ2-5; 7 bases map to TRBD1. This CDR3 has 14 amino acids. Losses at the gene ends were 8 bases for V and 3 bases for J; bases not matched to a gene: 9. CDR1 and CDR2 (germline): MNHGY, SAAAGT. CDR3 sequence (DNA): TGTGCCAGCGGCCAGAGGGGGCGAAAAGAGACCCAGTACTTC. Translating it yields CASGQRGRKETQYF.

This clone was observed once. The V call is TRBV3-1 (or the pseudogene TRBV3-2), the J call TRBJ1-1; D may be TRBD1 (6 bases). The CDR3 runs 13 residues. Germline V CDR1 and CDR2: LGHDT, YNNKEL (reference sequence). The germline V and J ends were trimmed by 2 bases and 6 bases, with 10 bases remaining between them. The CDR3 is CASSQFEGAEAFF. CDR3 in DNA: TGTGCCAGCAGCCAATTCGAGGGGGCTGAAGCTTTCTTT.

The rearrangement uses TRBV15 and TRBJ2-3; D is unresolved. Germline CDR1 is LNHNV and CDR2 is YYDKDF (reference sequence). Trimming pared 1 base from V and 6 bases from J, leaving 11 bases between. CDR3 size: 14 residues. The CDR3 DNA reads as TGTGCCACCAGCAGAGTTACTGAGAGGGATACGCAGTATTTT. Translating it yields CATSRVTERDTQYF.

The chain combines TRBV7-2 with TRBJ1-1; D ambiguous. Trimming pared 6 bases from V and 6 bases from J, leaving 14 bases between. CDR1 and CDR2 from the germline V gene are SGHTA and FQGNSA. This CDR3 is 13 amino acids long. The DNA of the CDR3 is TGTGCCAGCAGTCGGTCCAACACAGCTGAAGCTTTCTTT. It specifies CASSRSNTAEAFF.

The gene calls are TRBV7-9 and TRBJ2-1; TRBD2 matches 13 bases. CDR1 and CDR2 from the germline V gene are SEHNR and FQNEAQ (reference sequence). The V and J ends lost 6 bases and 0 bases, in that order; junction bases with no gene match: 11. The CDR3 is 19 amino acids. In nucleotides, the CDR3 is TGTGCCAGCAGTTCCCCGGGACTAGCGGGGTCCAGCTCCTACAATGAGCAGTTCTTC. This encodes CASSSPGLAGSSSYNEQFF. The complete variable domain, with remaining parts taken from reference TRBV7-9 and TRBJ2-1, reads DTGVSQNPRHKITKRGQNVTFRCDPISEHNRLYWYRQTLGQGPEFLTYFQNEAQLEKSRLLSDRFSAERPKGSFSTLEIQRTEQGDSAMYLCASSSPGLAGSSSYNEQFFGPGTRLTVL.

The chain combines TRBV7-8 with TRBJ1-2; TRBD1 is a possible D gene (6 bases). Germline V gene sequence: CDR1 SGHVS, CDR2 FQNEAQ. V lost 5 bases and J 7 bases, leaving 17 bases between the germline ends. CDR3 size: 14 residues. The CDR3 DNA reads TGTGCCAGCAGCCCCCAGGGGTATGCTGCTGGCTACACCTTC. This encodes CASSPQGYAAGYTF.

The chain combines TRBV7-2 with TRBJ2-7; 8 nucleotides line up with TRBD1. J was trimmed by 7 bases and V by 4 bases; bases with no gene match: 9. The CDR3 sequence is 14 residues long. The germline V gene has CDR1 SGHTA and CDR2 FQGNSA. CDR3 protein: CASSSQQGAGEQYF. The CDR3 DNA is TGTGCCAGCAGCTCGCAGCAGGGGGCGGGTGAGCAGTACTTC.

The V gene is TRBV27, the J gene TRBJ1-6, with 8 positions matching TRBD1. Losses at the gene ends were 3 bases for V and 7 bases for J; bases not matched to a gene: 8. CDR3 size: 16 residues. The germline V gene encodes CDR1 MNHEY and CDR2 SMNVEV (reference sequence). CDR3 DNA: TGTGCCAGCAGTTTCGGTAGTGCAGGGGGCAATTCACCCCTCCACTTT. It specifies CASSFGSAGGNSPLHF.

The chain links TRBV24-1 to TRBJ2-6, with D hard to call. Per the germline V gene, CDR1 is KGHDR and CDR2 is SFDVKD. Trimming left V 4 bases short and J 6 bases short, with 9 bases between. The CDR3 covers 14 residues. The CDR3 DNA follows: TGTGCCACCAGTGACCCCGTCTCGGCCAACGTCCTGACTTTC. Its translation is CATSDPVSANVLTF.

This chain connects TRBV4-1 to TRBJ2-3; D is unclear. This CDR3 contains 15 residues. Per germline, CDR1 MGHRA and CDR2 YSYEKL. The germline V and J ends were trimmed by 1 base and 2 bases, with 10 bases remaining between them. As DNA, the CDR3 is TGCGCCAGCAGCCAAGTAGGCCAGGCCACAGATACGCAGTATTTT. Translating gives CASSQVGQATDTQYF.

This chain links TRBV18 with TRBJ1-1, with 8 bases lining up with TRBD1. CDR3 length: 16 residues. The J segment lost 1 base and the V segment lost 6 bases, leaving 10 bases of the junction unmatched. CDR1 is KGHSH and CDR2 is LQKENI in the germline V gene. CDR3 DNA sequence: TGTGCCAGCTCGCAAAATCAGGGGGCGGCGAACACTGAAGCTTTCTTT. This translates into CASSQNQGAANTEAFF.

The rearrangement links TRBV6-5 to TRBJ2-3, with 8 bases identical to TRBD2. Germline CDR1 reads MNHEY; CDR2 reads SVGAGI. The CDR3 extends over 15 amino acids. J gave up 4 bases and V 5 bases, and 8 bases lay outside the gene matches. CDR3 sequence: CASSIDGGVSDTQYF. The CDR3 DNA reads TGTGCCAGCAGTATTGACGGGGGGGTCTCAGATACGCAGTATTTT.

This chain joins TRBV19 and TRBJ2-7; D is ambiguous. V was cut by 0 bases and J by 6 bases, with 12 bases left in between. The germline CDR1 and CDR2 sequences are LNHDA and SQIVND (reference sequence). This CDR3 comprises 14 residues. CDR3 sequence: CASSIEVTLGEQYF. CDR3 DNA: TGTGCCAGTAGTATAGAGGTCACCCTCGGCGAGCAGTACTTC.

The V call is TRBV7-3, the J call TRBJ2-7; 10 bases agree with TRBD1. The CDR3 sequence is 15 residues long. Germline CDR1 SGHTA, CDR2 FQGTGA. V lost 5 bases to trimming and J lost 7 bases; unmatched junction nucleotides: 11. CDR3 loop: CASSEGQGFYTEQYF. The DNA of the CDR3 is TGTGCCAGCAGCGAGGGACAGGGGTTTTATACAGAGCAGTACTTC.

The chain couples TRBV19 to TRBJ1-5; 7 nucleotides match TRBD1. Germline CDR1 and CDR2: LNHDA and SQIVND (reference sequence). This CDR3 has 19 amino acids. The junction had 18 bases not matched to a gene; V was cut back by 7 bases and J by 0 bases. This CDR3 reads CASNKSRGFRDSSNQPQHF. CDR3 DNA: TGTGCCAGTAACAAATCGAGGGGTTTCCGGGACAGTAGCAATCAGCCCCAGCATTTT.

The rearrangement uses TRBV7-2 and TRBJ1-6; TRBD1 matches at 7 bases. CDR3 length equals 15 residues. Germline V lookup: CDR1 SGHTA, CDR2 FQGNSA. V lost 2 bases to trimming and J lost 7 bases; unmatched junction nucleotides: 5. CDR3 coding DNA: TGTGCCAGCAGCTTAAGGGGCAGGGGGAATTCACCCCTCCACTTT. Encoded protein: CASSLRGRGNSPLHF.

This clone showed up just a few times. The chain couples TRBV4-1 to TRBJ2-7; TRBD1 matches 9 bases. Trimming cost V 3 bases and J 5 bases; bases outside gene matches: 14. From germline, CDR1 is MGHRA and CDR2 YSYEKL. The CDR3 extends over 17 amino acids. The CDR3 DNA reads as TGCGCCAGCAGCCAGAGTCATTACGGGACAGGGCCCAACGAGCAGTACTTC. Encoded protein: CASSQSHYGTGPNEQYF.

The gene calls are TRBV5-1 and TRBJ2-3; TRBD2 aligns across 12 bases. This CDR3 has 16 amino acids. The junction had 0 bases not matched to a gene; V was cut back by 0 bases and J by 1 base. Germline CDR1 SGHRS, CDR2 YFSETQ. This CDR3 reads CASSLGTSGGTDTQYF. DNA for the CDR3: TGCGCCAGCAGCTTGGGGACTAGCGGGGGCACAGATACGCAGTATTTT.